What follows are 13 T cell receptor beta chains derived from one specimen sequenced in a study of blood T cell repertoires in COVID-19. Sequencing was performed with immunoSEQ multiplex PCR; in TCRdb, only in-frame clones are kept and a portion is missing. This sample yields 120,000 or so clones, of which around three quarters are seen a single time; roughly 35% belongs to the top ten. What was sequenced was peripheral blood. Source of these receptors: a man aged 35 to 55 with active or convalescent COVID-19.

The chain recombines TRBV4-1 with TRBJ2-7; no reliable D call. V lost 0 bases to trimming and J lost 4 bases, with 10 bases between them. CDR1 and CDR2 from the germline V gene are MGHRA and YSYEKL. The CDR3 spans 14 residues. The CDR3 coding sequence is TGCGCCAGCAGCCAAGATCCCGGTCTTTACGAGCAGTACTTC. This translates into CASSQDPGLYEQYF.

The chain carries TRBV28 and TRBJ1-4, with TRBD1 as a possible D gene (5 bases). The CDR3 contains 19 residues. Looked up from germline, CDR1 is MDHEN and CDR2 is SYDVKM. V was clipped by 4 bases and J by 0 bases, with 21 bases between them. In DNA form, the CDR3 reads TGTGCCAGCAGTTCCCTCACCACAGATGGGGCTGCAACTAATGAAAAACTGTTTTTT. This translates into CASSSLTTDGAATNEKLFF.

The chain recombines TRBV29-1 with TRBJ1-1; 7 positions match TRBD1. V was pared by 6 bases and J by 4 bases, with 11 bases of the junction left unmatched. Looked up from germline, CDR1 is SQVTM and CDR2 is ANQGSEA. The CDR3 has 14 residues. The CDR3 bases are TGCAGCGTGGGGGAGTCAAACAGGGGCACTGAAGCTTTCTTT. It yields the protein CSVGESNRGTEAFF.

The chain uses TRBV7-9 and TRBJ2-6; D remains unclear. This CDR3 comprises 14 residues. Trimming took off 6 bases at V and 2 bases at J, with 8 bases between the two ends. Germline CDR1 is SEHNR and CDR2 is FQNEAQ (reference sequence). CDR3 bases: TGTGCCAGCAGTCAGAACGCTGGGGCCAACGTCCTGACTTTC. Its protein product is CASSQNAGANVLTF.

This clone occurred a few times. This chain joins TRBV21-1 and TRBJ2-5; the table's D gene call, TRBD2, was not cross checked with the DNA. TRBV21-1 is designated a pseudogene. The CDR3 runs to 19 residues. The CDR3 coding sequence is TGTGCCAGCAATCTCTGGAAGGTACTAGCGGGGGGGCAAACGGAGACCCAGTACTTC. This sequence encodes CASNLWKVLAGGQTETQYF.

This clone was counted once. The chain uses TRBV5-1 and TRBJ1-2; a possible D gene is TRBD1 (6 bases). CDR3 size: 14 residues. V shed 0 bases and J shed 3 bases, with 9 bases lying between them. Germline assignment: CDR1 SGHRS and CDR2 YFSETQ. The CDR3: CASSLDGGYYGYTF. The CDR3 DNA sequence: TGCGCCAGCAGCTTGGATGGGGGCTACTATGGCTACACCTTC.

The J gene is TRBJ2-7, the V gene TRBV6-1, with TRBD1 as a possible D gene (6 bases). The ends were cut back, 1 base at V and 0 bases at J, with 10 bases in the middle. In germline, CDR1 is MNHNS, CDR2 SASEGT. The CDR3 spans 15 residues. Written as DNA, the CDR3 is TGTGCCAGCAGTGAAGTCAGGACAGTCTCCTACGAGCAGTACTTC. Its protein product is CASSEVRTVSYEQYF.

V is TRBV28 and J is TRBJ1-2, with D perhaps TRBD1 (6 bases). CDR1 MDHEN and CDR2 SYDVKM come from the germline V gene. The CDR3 is made up of 17 amino acids. The V and J ends lost 5 bases and 3 bases respectively, with 22 bases between them. CDR3 in DNA: TGTGCCAGCAGTCTTGAAGCTACAGGGACGGGGTACTATGGCTACACCTTC. Residues: CASSLEATGTGYYGYTF.

Details on this clone: This sample includes further DNA sequences coding for the same CDR3. The V and J genes are TRBV12-3 or TRBV12-4 and TRBJ1-2; 8 nucleotides line up with TRBD1. Germline trimming cut 5 bases from V and 4 bases from J; bases unmatched to any gene: 3. This CDR3 is built from 13 residues. The CDR3 DNA sequence: TGTGCCAGCAGTCCGACAGGGGTCTATGGCTACACCTTC. Protein sequence: CASSPTGVYGYTF.

This chain joins TRBV6-1 and TRBJ1-4; 8 nucleotides agree with TRBD1. This CDR3 region has 14 residues. Germline-derived CDR1 and CDR2 are MNHNS and SASEGT. V was pared by 1 base and J by 7 bases, with 2 bases of the junction left unmatched. CDR3 residues: CASSEGTGFEKLFF. As DNA, the CDR3 is TGTGCCAGCAGTGAAGGGACAGGGTTTGAAAAACTGTTTTTT.

This clone was seen a few times. The chain uses TRBV14 and TRBJ1-3; tentatively, D is TRBD1 (5 bases). The CDR3 totals 16 residues. The V and J ends lost 0 bases and 0 bases respectively, with 9 bases between them. The germline CDR1 and CDR2 sequences are SGHDN and FVKESK. The CDR3 reads CASSQDRVSSGNTIYF. The CDR3, as DNA: TGTGCCAGCAGCCAAGACAGGGTCAGCTCTGGAAACACCATATATTTT.

V is TRBV28 and J is TRBJ2-2, with 12 bases lining up with TRBD1. The germline CDR1 and CDR2 sequences are MDHEN and SYDVKM. Losses at the gene ends were 6 bases for V and 10 bases for J; bases not matched to a gene: 9. This CDR3 has 15 residues. In DNA, the CDR3 is TGTGCCAGCAGAGTACCGGGACAGGGGGCGTTGGAGCTGTTTTTT. Translation: CASRVPGQGALELFF.

This chain uses TRBV19 with TRBJ1-5; possibly TRBD1 for D (6 bases). This CDR3 spans 13 amino acids. Trimming took 4 bases from V and 4 from J, leaving 8 bases between them. Per the germline V gene, CDR1 is LNHDA and CDR2 is SQIVND (reference sequence). The CDR3 nucleotides are TGTGCCAGTAGTAAACAGGGAAATCAGCCCCAGCATTTT. This gives the protein CASSKQGNQPQHF.